Each of the 15 T cell receptor beta chains below was sequenced from the same sample in a study of early T cells in non-severe SARS-CoV-2 infection. MiXCR, applied by TCRdb to the 5' RACE reads, yields one record per CDR3 protein. The data contain roughly 55,000 distinct CDR3 sequences, about 9.9% of them singletons. Source material: whole blood. These TCRs come from an adult who was a healthcare worker with PCR-confirmed SARS-CoV-2 infection or an uninfected control (not recorded which).

This clonotype was seen only a few times. The CDR3 sequence is CAGQQGLNTEAFF. The CDR3 region has the DNA TGTGCCGGCCAGCAGGGACTGAACACTGAAGCTTTCTTT. J is TRBJ1-1 and V is TRBV30; a weak D match, TRBD1 (5 bases). V dropped 8 bases and J dropped 0 bases, with 13 bases sitting between them. Germline V gene data show CDR1 as GTSNPN and CDR2 as SVGIG (reference sequence). The CDR3 spans 13 residues.

This clonotype was recorded at least ten times. The chain has TRBV10-2 and TRBJ1-1, with D uncertain. Germline V gene lookup returns CDR1 WSHSY and CDR2 SAAADI. This CDR3 region has 13 residues. V lost 8 bases to trimming and J lost 1 base, with 11 bases between them. CDR3 loop: CASAPLPNTEAFF. DNA for the CDR3: TGCGCCAGCGCTCCCCTTCCGAACACTGAAGCTTTCTTT.

This clonotype was seen many times. V is TRBV11-2 and J is TRBJ2-5; D is undetermined. Per germline, CDR1 SGHAT and CDR2 FQNNGV. The CDR3 sequence is 11 residues long. V lost 3 bases and J 4 bases, leaving 3 bases between the germline ends. CDR3 nucleotide sequence: TGTGCCAGCAGCTTGGGAGAGACCCAGTACTTC. Protein sequence: CASSLGETQYF.

This chain uses TRBV28 with TRBJ2-5, with 11 bases aligning to TRBD1. V trimming: 2 bases; J trimming: 1 base; junction bases outside the gene matches: 3. In germline, CDR1 is MDHEN, CDR2 SYDVKM. The CDR3 covers 16 residues. In DNA, the CDR3 is TGTGCCAGCAGTTTAATGGGACAGGGGGTCCAAGAGACCCAGTACTTC. Amino acids: CASSLMGQGVQETQYF. Full variable domain (rest looked up from reference TRBV28 and TRBJ2-5): DVKVTQSSRYLVKRTGEKVFLECVQDMDHENMFWYRQDPGLGLRLIYFSYDVKMKEKGDIPEGYSVSREKKERFSLILESASTNQTSMYLCASSLMGQGVQETQYFGPGTRLLVL.

The chain recombines TRBV9 with TRBJ2-7, with D maybe TRBD1 (5 bases). Trimming took 4 bases from V and 1 from J, leaving 9 bases between them. The germline gives CDR1 SGDLS, CDR2 YYNGEE. The CDR3 covers 13 residues. In DNA, the CDR3 is TGTGCCAGCAGCCAGGGTCATTCCTACGAGCAGTACTTC. Protein product: CASSQGHSYEQYF.

The V and J genes are TRBV4-1 and TRBJ2-7, with TRBD2 identical over 13 bases. In germline, CDR1 is MGHRA, CDR2 YSYEKL. The CDR3 is made up of 16 amino acids. V shed 2 bases and J 4 bases; nucleotides not matched to a gene: 5. CDR3 in DNA: TGCGCCAGCAGCCAACCCGGGACTAGCGGGATGTACGAGCAGTACTTC. Protein: CASSQPGTSGMYEQYF.

This clonotype was counted many times. The genes are TRBV27 and TRBJ2-1; D not certain. Germline V gives CDR1 MNHEY, CDR2 SMNVEV (reference sequence). This CDR3 spans 14 amino acids. V was pared by 8 bases and J by 9 bases, with 20 bases between. In nucleotides, the CDR3 is TGTGCCAGCGCGCCGGCACAAACACACGCTGAGCAGTTCTTC. As protein: CASAPAQTHAEQFF.

The chain couples TRBV19 to TRBJ2-1; D unresolved. CDR3 length: 15 residues. CDR1 is LNHDA and CDR2 is SQIVND in the germline V gene (reference sequence). Deletions cut 3 bases from V and 3 bases from J, with 12 bases between. The CDR3, as DNA: TGTGCCAGTAGTATGATAGGGTCGGGCTACAATGAGCAGTTCTTC. Protein sequence: CASSMIGSGYNEQFF.

This chain joins TRBV12-3 or TRBV12-4 and TRBJ1-1; the match to TRBD1 covers 8 bases. The CDR3 totals 13 residues. J was trimmed by 5 bases and V by 4 bases; bases with no gene match: 3. The CDR3 DNA reads as TGTGCCAGCAGTTATACAGGGGGAACTGAAGCTTTCTTT. Translation gives CASSYTGGTEAFF.

This clonotype was found a few times. V is TRBV12-3 or TRBV12-4 and J is TRBJ1-1; 10 nucleotides match TRBD1. V was clipped by 7 bases and J by 7 bases; unmatched bases: 9. This CDR3 region has 14 residues. CDR3: CASTWTGGFGEAFF. In DNA form, the CDR3 reads TGTGCCAGCACCTGGACAGGGGGGTTTGGTGAAGCTTTCTTT.

This clonotype has only a few counts. This rearrangement joins TRBV7-2 to TRBJ2-3; 11 bases map to TRBD2. Germline CDR1 is SGHTA and CDR2 is FQGNSA. CDR3 length equals 16 residues. With V trimmed by 5 bases and J by 5 bases, 9 bases remained unmatched. DNA of the CDR3: TGTGCCAGCAGCCGGAATAGCGGGGGGGTCGGAGATACGCAGTATTTT. Its translation: CASSRNSGGVGDTQYF.

This clonotype occurred a few times. V and J are TRBV7-9 and TRBJ2-1; D not certain. V was shortened by 3 bases and J by 4 bases, with 7 bases between the two germline ends. This CDR3 has 13 amino acids. CDR1 is SEHNR, CDR2 FQNEAQ, per germline (reference sequence). CDR3 bases: TGTGCCAGCAGCTTTCCGGATTACAATGAGCAGTTCTTC. It translates to CASSFPDYNEQFF.

Comments on this clonotype: With a much larger clone just one base away, this may be a read error. Because the CDR3 is missing its conserved closing phenylalanine or tryptophan, this is likely a read error. The rearrangement links TRBV18 to TRBJ1-1, with a weak D call TRBD1 (5 bases). The CDR3 covers 15 residues. Per the germline V gene, CDR1 is KGHSH and CDR2 is LQKENI. Trimming took off 3 bases at V and 4 bases at J, with 15 bases between the two ends. The chain's CDR3 is CASSPYSGGGTEAFI. Here the CDR3 DNA reads TGTGCCAGCTCACCTTACAGCGGGGGTGGCACTGAAGCTTTCATT.

This clonotype was counted between two and nine times. The chain has TRBV3-1 and TRBJ2-3, with a tentative D call TRBD2 (6 bases). V lost 1 base to trimming and J lost 2 bases, with 10 bases between them. This CDR3 region has 15 residues. Germline V gives CDR1 LGHDT, CDR2 YNNKEL (reference sequence). CDR3 in amino acids: CASSQVGGFTDTQYF. CDR3 bases: TGTGCCAGCAGCCAAGTGGGGGGATTCACAGATACGCAGTATTTT.

This clonotype has just a few counts. The chain uses TRBV3-1 and TRBJ2-3; D uncertain. Germline V lookup: CDR1 LGHDT, CDR2 YNNKEL (reference sequence). This CDR3 spans 13 amino acids. Trimming removed 0 bases from V and 4 bases from J, with 5 bases in between. The CDR3 here is CASSQDLADTQYF. In nucleotides, the CDR3 is TGTGCCAGCAGCCAAGATCTCGCAGATACGCAGTATTTT.